The clone carrying this T cell receptor (beta chain) was counted ten times or more. Its cognate antigen is unknown. It was into CD45RA+ naive and CD45RA-negative memory subsets that the CD4+ cells were split. J was trimmed by 4 bases and V by 4 bases; bases with no gene match: 3. The germline V gene encodes CDR1 SQVTM and CDR2 ANQGSEA. The CDR3 totals 12 residues. The authors' processing: Filtering differed for immunoSEQ, which gave only junction sequences without quality scores. This table comes from immunoSEQ multiplex PCR, and its TCRdb copy is limited to in-frame clones, with some not included. That table is the source of V, J and clone size, and D and trimming were worked out from the DNA. The data hold hundreds of thousands of clones, with less than 80% observed a single time. The source of the sample is a study of shared clonotypes between healthy human individuals. The study's findings and limits: Non-shared clonotypes had lower generation probabilities than those shared by all four donors. Of the naive CD4 clonotypes, roughly 5% were shared across several donors.

This TCR came from a woman younger than 45 in good health. The sample was memory CD4+ T cells sorted from blood. Described subset: CD45RA-negative fraction. This chain links TRBV29-1 with TRBJ1-1, with 7 bases identical to TRBD1. The CDR3 nucleotides read TGCAGCGTTGTGCCAGGGGGCACTGAAGCTTTCTTT. It yields the protein CSVVPGGTEAFF. Together with reference TRBV29-1 and TRBJ1-1, the CDR3 gives the full variable domain: SAVISQKPSRDICQRGTSLTIQCQVDSQVTMMFWYRQQPGQSLTLIATANQGSEATYESGFVIDKFPISRPNLTFSTLTVSNMSPEDSSIYLCSVVPGGTEAFFGQGTRLTVV.